This T cell receptor beta chain was recovered during a study of radiation and T cells in renal cell carcinoma. Only in-frame clones appear in the TCRdb table, and some are missing; sequencing was by immunoSEQ multiplex PCR. This sample carries around 77,000 clones, approximately 87% of them seen once, and the ten largest clones take about 2.5%. This CDR3 is built from 15 residues. CDR1 and CDR2 from the germline V gene are WNHNN and SYGVQD (reference sequence). J was trimmed by 9 bases and V by 4 bases; bases with no gene match: 8. Time point reported: blood 4 weeks post-SBRT, at nephrectomy. Regarding treatment: 15 Gy SBRT to primary tumor, nephrectomy 4 weeks later.

The V gene is TRBV10-1, the J gene TRBJ2-1; 11 bases map to TRBD2. The sequencing used blood, collected from a patient whose treatment included radiotherapy and nephrectomy. This clonotype originated in a woman aged 55-69 years with renal cell carcinoma. This CDR3 is CASSGLAGGSGEQFF. In DNA form, the CDR3 reads TGCGCCAGCAGTGGGCTAGCGGGGGGCTCCGGTGAGCAGTTCTTC.